This T cell receptor (beta chain) stems from a study of control samples from healthy donors and cancer patients. Sequencing was performed with immunoSEQ multiplex PCR; in TCRdb, only in-frame clones are kept and a portion is missing. The data show tens of thousands of clones, 93% seen once. The sequenced sample was blood. The TCR originated in a woman in her 30s in good health.

CDR3: CASSPGGRRSYNEQFF. The DNA for the CDR3 is TGCGCCAGCAGCCCCGGCGGGAGGCGCTCCTACAATGAGCAGTTCTTC. The chain carries TRBV5-1 and TRBJ2-1; 8 positions match TRBD2. This CDR3 has 16 residues. V trimming: 4 bases; J trimming: 0 bases; junction bases outside the gene matches: 6. Germline V gives CDR1 SGHRS, CDR2 YFSETQ.